These 20 T cell receptor beta chains originate from one sample sequenced in a study of human T cells and chemical hapten exposure. TCRdb passed the RACE reads through MiXCR, listing each CDR3 protein once. This sample carries approximately 120,000 distinct CDR3 sequences, 9.2% of them seen once, and the ten largest clones take around 3%. The sample's time point: patch test 2, 6 weeks after DPC sensitization. Treatment in this sample: therapeutic diphenylcyclopropenone sensitization with weekly scalp DPC. Sequences were derived from whole blood, sampled in connection with sensitization to the hapten diphenylcyclopropenone (DPC). Receptor source: a woman aged 40 to 50 with alopecia areata. Some clones in this sample may be carry-over from other donors' samples.

This clonotype was seen repeatedly, ten times or more. This rearrangement joins TRBV12-3 or TRBV12-4 to TRBJ1-2, with D unresolved. CDR3 length: 14 amino acids. Between the trimmed V and J ends, which lost 1 base and 5 bases, there was a span of 11 bases. This CDR3 reads CASSLGGVDYGYTF. CDR3 bases: TGTGCCAGCAGTTTAGGAGGTGTCGATTATGGCTACACCTTC.

This clonotype has a handful of counts. V gene TRBV7-8 combines with J gene TRBJ1-4, with 8 nucleotides matching TRBD1. V shed 5 bases and J 11 bases; nucleotides not matched to a gene: 7. The CDR3 runs to 13 residues. Per germline, CDR1 SGHVS and CDR2 FQNEAQ. The CDR3 DNA reads as TGTGCCAGCAGCGCTTCAGGGGGCTGGAAACTGTTTTTT. It encodes CASSASGGWKLFF.

The chain couples TRBV11-3 to TRBJ2-1; D not certain. This CDR3 is built from 15 residues. V lost 0 bases, J lost 4 bases, and 10 bases lay in between. Germline V gene sequence: CDR1 SGHNT, CDR2 YENEEA. The CDR3 DNA reads as TGTGCCAGCAGCTTAGATCCCGCCGGATACAATGAGCAGTTCTTC. This codes for CASSLDPAGYNEQFF.

Note on this clonotype: Being one base from a much bigger clone, this may be a read error. V and J are TRBV20-1 and TRBJ2-3; TRBD2 might be the D (7 bases). V lost 3 bases and J 2 bases, leaving 9 bases between the germline ends. The V gene's germline CDR1 is DFQATT and CDR2 SNEGSKA (reference sequence). The CDR3 contains 13 residues. This CDR3 reads CSARGGLTDTQYF. CDR3 sequence (DNA): TGCAGTGCTAGGGGGGGGCTCACAGATACGCAGTATTTT.

As for this clonotype: A read error is possible here, since a much larger clone lies one base away. The rearrangement links TRBV6-5 to TRBJ1-2; perhaps TRBD1 as D (5 bases). The germline V and J ends were trimmed by 2 bases and 5 bases, with 18 bases remaining between them. Germline V lookup: CDR1 MNHEY, CDR2 SVGAGI. The CDR3 runs 16 residues. The CDR3 DNA follows: TGTGCCAGCAGTTACAGGCAGGGCAGGGCGTGGTATGGCTACACCTTC. This translates into CASSYRQGRAWYGYTF.

This clonotype was observed many times. The chain links TRBV9 to TRBJ1-1, with no clear D. The CDR3 totals 13 residues. Germline V gene lookup returns CDR1 SGDLS and CDR2 YYNGEE. The V and J ends lost 1 base and 3 bases respectively, with 7 bases between them. The CDR3 loop is CASSVTIDTEAFF. The CDR3 DNA is TGTGCCAGCAGCGTAACCATTGACACTGAAGCTTTCTTT. Full variable domain (remainder filled in from reference TRBV9 and TRBJ1-1): DSGVTQTPKHLITATGQRVTLRCSPRSGDLSVYWYQQSLDQGLQFLIQYYNGEERAKGNILERFSAQQFPDLHSELNLSSLELGDSALYFCASSVTIDTEAFFGQGTRLTVV.

This clonotype appeared a few times. The chain has TRBV7-9 and TRBJ1-2, with 8 bases fitting TRBD1. There are 14 residues in the CDR3. The V and J ends lost 5 bases and 8 bases, in that order; junction bases with no gene match: 10. In germline, CDR1 is SEHNR, CDR2 FQNEAQ (reference sequence). The CDR3 nucleotides read TGTGCCAGCAGCCCTCCCCTGGACAGGGCGGGCTACACCTTC. Amino acids: CASSPPLDRAGYTF.

This rearrangement joins TRBV4-2 to TRBJ2-1; D perhaps matches TRBD2 (6 bases). Germline CDR1 and CDR2: LGHNA and YNFKEQ. The CDR3 contains 16 residues. Trimming stripped 0 bases from V and 3 bases from J, with 12 bases between. CDR3 residues: CASSQDETSLYNEQFF. The CDR3 DNA reads TGTGCCAGCAGCCAAGATGAGACTAGTCTCTACAATGAGCAGTTCTTC.

J is TRBJ1-1 and V is TRBV14, with TRBD1 matching 10 bases. This CDR3 comprises 17 residues. Germline loops: CDR1 SGHDN, CDR2 FVKESK. V shed 4 bases, J shed 2 bases, and the junction held 10 bases outside the gene matches. The CDR3 DNA is TGTGCCAGCAGCCGTCAATCGACAGGGGGCGAAAACACTGAAGCTTTCTTT. Its protein product is CASSRQSTGGENTEAFF.

The chain recombines TRBV10-3 with TRBJ2-2; perhaps D is TRBD1 or TRBD2 (5 bases each). Germline lookup yields CDR1 ENHRY and CDR2 SYGVKD. Trimming shortened V by 6 bases and J by 4 bases, and 15 bases separated the two germline ends. There are 15 residues in the CDR3. CDR3: CAIRGDGATTGELFF. The CDR3 bases are TGTGCCATCAGGGGAGACGGGGCAACCACCGGGGAGCTGTTTTTT.

This clonotype has just a few counts. V is TRBV29-1 and J is TRBJ2-5, with no clear D. Germline assignment: CDR1 SQVTM and CDR2 ANQGSEA. CDR3 length: 14 residues. Trimming pared 6 bases from V and 0 bases from J, leaving 14 bases between. The CDR3: CSVTIGSYQETQYF. CDR3 DNA: TGCAGCGTAACAATAGGCAGCTACCAAGAGACCCAGTACTTC. Filled out from reference TRBV29-1 and TRBJ2-5, the complete variable domain reads SAVISQKPSRDICQRGTSLTIQCQVDSQVTMMFWYRQQPGQSLTLIATANQGSEATYESGFVIDKFPISRPNLTFSTLTVSNMSPEDSSIYLCSVTIGSYQETQYFGPGTRLLVL.

J is TRBJ2-7 and V is TRBV5-1; 9 bases match TRBD1. Germline CDR1 and CDR2: SGHRS and YFSETQ. This CDR3 region has 14 residues. V dropped 3 bases and J dropped 5; count of bases not matched to a gene: 6. The DNA for the CDR3 is TGCGCCAGCAGCTCACAGGGGGCTATGGACGAGCAGTACTTC. Translated, it gives CASSSQGAMDEQYF.

The gene calls are TRBV2 and TRBJ2-7, with D perhaps matching TRBD1 (6 bases). The CDR3 contains 14 residues. Trimming left V 8 bases short and J 0 bases short, with 14 bases between. The germline V gene encodes CDR1 SNHLY and CDR2 FYNNEI. Written as DNA, the CDR3 is TGTGCCAGCCAGGCGACAGGATACTCCTACGAGCAGTACTTC. Its protein is CASQATGYSYEQYF. Together with reference TRBV2 and TRBJ2-7, the CDR3 gives the full variable domain: EPEVTQTPSHQVTQMGQEVILRCVPISNHLYFYWYRQILGQKVEFLVSFYNNEISEKSEIFDDQFSVERPDGSNFTLKIRSTKLEDSAMYFCASQATGYSYEQYFGPGTRLTVT.

At least ten counts were recorded for this clonotype. This chain connects TRBV10-2 to TRBJ1-1, with TRBD1 identical over 7 bases. Trimming removed 3 bases from V and 4 bases from J; junction bases left unmatched: 8. Germline CDR1 and CDR2: WSHSY and SAAADI. The CDR3 has 15 residues. As DNA, the CDR3 is TGCGCCAGCAGTGATTGGGGGTCAGGGGGCACTGAAGCTTTCTTT. Amino acid sequence: CASSDWGSGGTEAFF.

This clonotype was counted at least ten times. V is TRBV7-9 and J is TRBJ2-1; 7 bases fit TRBD2. Germline CDR1 and CDR2: SEHNR and FQNEAQ (reference sequence). This CDR3 is built from 14 residues. Trimming took 5 bases from V and 7 from J; bases not matched to a gene: 8. The CDR3 is CASSLRGGGNEQFF. In DNA, the CDR3 is TGTGCCAGCAGCCTCCGGGGCGGGGGTAATGAGCAGTTCTTC.

This clonotype is medium-sized in the sample. This rearrangement joins TRBV11-2 to TRBJ1-6; D gene unclear. V dropped 6 bases and J dropped 2 bases, with 17 bases sitting between them. The CDR3 has 17 amino acids. Per germline, CDR1 SGHAT and CDR2 FQNNGV. Here the CDR3 reads CASSPDQLTAYNSPLHF. For the CDR3, the DNA is TGTGCCAGCAGTCCCGATCAACTCACTGCCTATAATTCACCCCTCCACTTT. The full variable domain, rest sourced from reference TRBV11-2 and TRBJ1-6, is EAGVAQSPRYKIIEKRQSVAFWCNPISGHATLYWYQQILGQGPKLLIQFQNNGVVDDSQLPKDRFSAERLKGVDSTLKIQPAKLEDSAVYLCASSPDQLTAYNSPLHFGNGTRLTVT.

This chain uses TRBV10-1 with TRBJ2-5; no definite D call. Germline V gene sequence: CDR1 WNHNN, CDR2 SYGVQD (reference sequence). Trimming cost V 6 bases and J 1 base, with 9 bases left between them. The CDR3 is 13 residues long. The chain's CDR3 is CASSGFPQETQYF. The DNA for the CDR3 is TGCGCCAGCAGCGGTTTCCCCCAAGAGACCCAGTACTTC.

This clonotype was detected a few times. The chain couples TRBV18 to TRBJ2-7; D call uncertain. CDR1 and CDR2 (germline): KGHSH, LQKENI. CDR3 length equals 13 residues. V lost 6 bases to trimming and J lost 6 bases, with 15 bases between them. CDR3 in DNA: TGTGCCAGCTCGGCCGAACCTTCGACCGAGCAGTACTTC. This gives the protein CASSAEPSTEQYF.

This clonotype was recorded many times. J is TRBJ1-6 and V is TRBV7-3; D is possibly TRBD1 (6 bases). Germline CDR1 SGHTA, CDR2 FQGTGA. V was trimmed by 2 bases and J by 9 bases, leaving 14 bases between them. The CDR3 runs to 15 residues. CDR3 loop: CASSLDPTGSSPLHF. The CDR3 DNA is TGTGCCAGCAGCTTAGACCCGACAGGATCTTCACCCCTCCACTTT.

The chain couples TRBV29-1 to TRBJ2-7; D possibly corresponds to TRBD1 (6 bases). The CDR3 length is 11 residues. Germline V lookup: CDR1 SQVTM, CDR2 ANQGSEA. Between the trimmed V and J ends, which lost 7 bases and 0 bases, there was a span of 7 bases. CDR3 residues: CSAGDSYEQYF. Here the CDR3 DNA reads TGCAGCGCAGGGGACTCCTACGAGCAGTACTTC.